The 6 T cell receptor beta chains in this list originate from one sample, sequenced in a study of cytomegalovirus exposure and HLA in healthy donors (dated by TCRdb to 2017 to 2019). Receptor libraries were prepared by the immunoSEQ multiplex PCR assay. For the multiplex PCR, a mixture combining 60 forward primers for TCR Vbeta segments and 13 reverse primers for TCR Jbeta segments was used. TCRdb obtained this table from immuneACCESS and retained in-frame rearrangements with V and J assigned. These tables miss some clones; where compared with another copy, unresolved V genes account for less than half of the shortfall, and the remainder is unexplained. In all, the sample holds fewer than 70,000 clones, and 60% to 75% of those were seen once. The ten largest clones add up to more than 9.5% of the sample. Sample: PBMCs. The receptors here all came from a woman aged 55-75 years in good health and CMV-seropositive.

The CDR3 loop reads CASERQGSSYNEQFF. The CDR3 DNA reads as TGTGCCAGTGAGAGACAGGGAAGCTCCTACAATGAGCAGTTCTTC. The chain employs TRBV19 and TRBJ2-1, with TRBD1 identical over 7 bases. With V trimmed by 8 bases and J by 0 bases, 7 bases remained unmatched. CDR1 and CDR2 from the germline V gene are LNHDA and SQIVND (reference sequence). This CDR3 comprises 15 residues.

The chain uses TRBV7-9 and TRBJ1-1, with 7 bases identical to TRBD1. Germline V CDR1 and CDR2: SEHNR, FQNEAQ (reference sequence). The length of the CDR3 is 14 residues. V lost 4 bases to trimming and J lost 5 bases; unmatched junction nucleotides: 7. CDR3 coding DNA: TGTGCCAGCAGCTGGGCAGACAGGGCAACTGAAGCTTTCTTT. It codes for CASSWADRATEAFF.

The chain links TRBV10-1 to TRBJ1-1, with 7 bases aligning to TRBD1. V was pared by 4 bases and J by 5 bases, with 13 bases of the junction left unmatched. Germline V lookup: CDR1 WNHNN, CDR2 SYGVQD (reference sequence). The CDR3 length is 16 residues. CDR3 nucleotide sequence: TGCGCCAGCAGTGGGTCAACAGGGGTTACAAAAACTGAAGCTTTCTTT. Translation: CASSGSTGVTKTEAFF.

The rearrangement joins TRBV6-5 to TRBJ2-1; TRBD1 aligns across 10 bases. V lost 0 bases to trimming and J lost 4 bases; unmatched junction nucleotides: 3. Germline V gene sequence: CDR1 MNHEY, CDR2 SVGAGI. The CDR3 runs to 16 residues. CDR3 residues: CASSYSDRGRYNEQFF. In nucleotides, the CDR3 is TGTGCCAGCAGTTACTCGGACAGGGGGAGATACAATGAGCAGTTCTTC.

This clone was detected many times. The chain combines TRBV14 with TRBJ2-7; 7 nucleotides align to TRBD1. The CDR3 has 12 residues. Germline CDR1 is SGHDN and CDR2 is FVKESK. The V segment lost 5 bases and the J segment 8 bases; nucleotides outside the gene matches: 6. The CDR3 DNA follows: TGTGCCAGCAGCAAGGGACAGACAAAGCAGTACTTC. Its translation: CASSKGQTKQYF. Using reference TRBV14 and TRBJ2-7 for the parts outside the CDR3, the full variable domain is EAGVTQFPSHSVIEKGQTVTLRCDPISGHDNLYWYRRVMGKEIKFLLHFVKESKQDESGMPNNRFLAERTGGTYSTLKVQPAELEDSGVYFCASSKGQTKQYFGPGTRLTVT.

The chain combines TRBV27 with TRBJ2-1; D remains ambiguous. The V gene lost 0 bases and the J gene lost 0 bases, with 9 bases spanning the gap. The germline CDR1 and CDR2 sequences are MNHEY and SMNVEV (reference sequence). The CDR3 spans 16 residues. The CDR3, as DNA: TGTGCCAGCAGTTTATCGTCTCAGCGCTCCTACAATGAGCAGTTCTTC. Its protein is CASSLSSQRSYNEQFF.